Each of the 7 T cell receptor beta chains below was sequenced from the same sample in a study of cytomegalovirus exposure and HLA in healthy donors. The PCR was carried out with 60 Vbeta primers and 13 Jbeta primers. Repertoires were generated with immunoSEQ multiplex PCR, while TCRdb's copy carries only in-frame clones and drops some. The sample consists of under 150,000 clones, approximately 84% of them appearing once. Source material: PBMCs. The receptors shown here come from a boy between 2 and 10 years old in good health and CMV-seronegative.

The sample holds a few counts of this clone. The rearrangement links TRBV28 to TRBJ1-1; the match to TRBD1 covers 8 bases. This CDR3 contains 14 residues. Germline V gene lookup returns CDR1 MDHEN and CDR2 SYDVKM. J gave up 4 bases and V 3 bases, and 4 bases lay outside the gene matches. CDR3 in DNA: TGTGCCAGCAGTTTCGCAGGGGGCTTCACTGAAGCTTTCTTT. This codes for CASSFAGGFTEAFF.

V is TRBV7-9 and J is TRBJ1-5, with D possibly TRBD1 on 5 matching bases. Germline-derived CDR1 and CDR2 are SEHNR and FQNEAQ (reference sequence). CDR3 length: 15 amino acids. Trimming stripped 5 bases from V and 0 bases from J, with 11 bases between. The CDR3 is CASSRQSDSNQPQHF. CDR3 nucleotide sequence: TGTGCCAGCAGCCGACAGAGTGATAGCAATCAGCCCCAGCATTTT.

The rearrangement uses TRBV5-6 and TRBJ2-5; TRBD2 might be the D (6 bases). The CDR3 consists of 13 residues. Per the germline V gene, CDR1 is SGHDT and CDR2 is YYEEEE. The V gene lost 2 bases and the J gene lost 5 bases, with 10 bases spanning the gap. The CDR3 DNA follows: TGTGCCAGCAGCTTTGGGAGCGGGGAGACCCAGTACTTC. It specifies CASSFGSGETQYF.

The chain employs TRBV6-4 and TRBJ2-3; TRBD1 might be the D (5 bases). The CDR3 spans 15 residues. The V gene lost 0 bases and the J gene lost 3 bases, with 10 bases spanning the gap. Germline CDR1 reads MRHNA; CDR2 reads SNTAGT. The CDR3 DNA reads TGTGCCAGCAGTGACTCAACAGGAAGGACAGATACGCAGTATTTT. It yields the protein CASSDSTGRTDTQYF.

The V and J genes are TRBV6-5 and TRBJ1-1; D is undetermined. The CDR3 contains 14 residues. Germline lookup yields CDR1 MNHEY and CDR2 SVGAGI. V lost 6 bases and J 2 bases, leaving 13 bases between the germline ends. The CDR3: CASSEGFGNTEAFF. The CDR3 bases are TGTGCCAGCAGCGAGGGCTTTGGTAACACTGAAGCTTTCTTT.

The chain uses TRBV29-1 and TRBJ1-5; perhaps TRBD1 as D (6 bases). Per the germline V gene, CDR1 is SQVTM and CDR2 is ANQGSEA. The CDR3 extends over 11 amino acids. Trimming removed 4 bases from V and 12 bases from J, with 13 bases in between. The CDR3 nucleotides read TGCAGCGTTGCCGAAATAGGGGGCCAGCATTTT. Protein sequence: CSVAEIGGQHF.

The chain links TRBV10-3 to TRBJ2-3; D not resolved. V shed 2 bases and J shed 5 bases, with 17 bases lying between them. Germline lookup yields CDR1 ENHRY and CDR2 SYGVKD. The CDR3 has 16 residues. The CDR3 nucleotides read TGTGCCATCAGTGAGGCTGGTAGTATTAGCCGAGATACGCAGTATTTT. As protein: CAISEAGSISRDTQYF.